This passage covers 18 T cell receptor beta chains from one sample sequenced in a study of tumor-infiltrating lymphocytes in localized non-small cell lung cancer. The table came from immunoSEQ multiplex PCR; TCRdb's copy has only in-frame clones and leaves some out. The table includes over 10,000 clones, about 66% detected once. The sequenced material came from lung tumor tissue. The receptors originated from a human donor with non-small cell lung cancer.

The rearrangement uses TRBV29-1 and TRBJ1-2, with D perhaps TRBD1 (5 bases). The CDR3 is 13 amino acids. Germline V gene data show CDR1 as SQVTM and CDR2 as ANQGSEA. Trimming shortened V by 3 bases and J by 8 bases, and 16 bases separated the two germline ends. In DNA, the CDR3 is TGCAGCGTTGAGGTTTCGGGTGGGGCAGGCTACACCTTC. This sequence encodes CSVEVSGGAGYTF.

The genes are TRBV2 and TRBJ1-2, with D hard to call. The CDR3 length is 15 residues. The V gene's germline CDR1 is SNHLY and CDR2 FYNNEI. V lost 7 bases to trimming and J lost 5 bases, with 20 bases between them. CDR3 in amino acids: CASTKSRTSEYGYTF. The CDR3 coding sequence is TGTGCCAGCACCAAGTCACGGACCTCCGAGTATGGCTACACCTTC.

The chain recombines TRBV7-2 with TRBJ2-6; TRBD2 might be the D (5 bases). The V gene's germline CDR1 is SGHTA and CDR2 FQGNSA. The germline V and J ends were trimmed by 8 bases and 0 bases, with 17 bases remaining between them. This CDR3 is 17 amino acids long. The CDR3 loop reads CASPPRAGSSGANVLTF. In DNA, the CDR3 is TGTGCCAGCCCCCCGAGGGCGGGCTCCTCTGGGGCCAACGTCCTGACTTTC.

This clone has only one observation. CDR3 coding DNA: TGTGCCCGGGACAGGGATCACTCTGGGGCCAACGTCCTGACTTTC. Protein product: CARDRDHSGANVLTF. The genes are TRBV30 and TRBJ2-6; 9 bases align to TRBD1. Germline lookup yields CDR1 GTSNPN and CDR2 SVGIG (reference sequence). The J segment lost 0 bases and the V segment lost 8 bases, leaving 5 bases of the junction unmatched. CDR3 length: 15 residues.

The chain employs TRBV29-1 and TRBJ1-5; 7 nucleotides align to TRBD1. The germline V gene encodes CDR1 SQVTM and CDR2 ANQGSEA. V lost 6 bases to trimming and J lost 7 bases; unmatched junction nucleotides: 9. The CDR3 length is 13 residues. The CDR3 region is CSVVGGAGQPQHF. The CDR3 DNA is TGCAGCGTCGTAGGGGGCGCCGGGCAGCCCCAGCATTTT.

This chain connects TRBV7-6 to TRBJ2-7; TRBD2 is a possible D gene (6 bases). Germline V gene lookup returns CDR1 SGHVS and CDR2 FNYEAQ. V was clipped by 1 base and J by 5 bases, with 18 bases between them. The CDR3 contains 16 residues. The CDR3 DNA reads as TGTGCCAGCAGCTTAGGAGATGTCAGGGAGGTACACGAGCAGTACTTC. Amino acids: CASSLGDVREVHEQYF.

This clone was detected only a few times. The CDR3 region has the DNA TGCAGCGTCCCAAGGGGACGGGAAATATCCTACAATGAGCAGTTCTTC. Translated, it gives CSVPRGREISYNEQFF. The rearrangement links TRBV29-1 to TRBJ2-1; either TRBD1 or TRBD2 may fit D (5 bases each). The CDR3 runs to 16 residues. Per the germline V gene, CDR1 is SQVTM and CDR2 is ANQGSEA. The V gene lost 6 bases and the J gene lost 1 base, with 19 bases spanning the gap.

The chain carries TRBV18 and TRBJ1-5; D gene ambiguous. Trimming pared 2 bases from V and 0 bases from J, leaving 11 bases between. CDR1 KGHSH and CDR2 LQKENI come from the germline V gene. CDR3 length: 16 amino acids. The DNA for the CDR3 is TGTGCCAGCTCACCAACGGATTGGTATAGCAATCAGCCCCAGCATTTT. Amino acid sequence: CASSPTDWYSNQPQHF. Combining the CDR3 with reference TRBV18 and TRBJ1-5 gives the whole variable domain NAGVMQNPRHLVRRRGQEARLRCSPMKGHSHVYWYRQLPEEGLKFMVYLQKENIIDESGMPKERFSAEFPKEGPSILRIQQVVRGDSAAYFCASSPTDWYSNQPQHFGDGTRLSIL.

By share of the sample, this clone is medium-sized (0.01 to 0.1%). The rearrangement links TRBV5-1 to TRBJ2-5; D is unresolved. Looked up from germline, CDR1 is SGHRS and CDR2 is YFSETQ. The CDR3 length is 11 residues. V lost 1 base and J 4 bases, leaving 2 bases between the germline ends. CDR3 region: CASSLRETQYF. CDR3 nucleotide sequence: TGCGCCAGCAGCTTGAGAGAGACCCAGTACTTC.

This clone was recorded only once. This chain joins TRBV14 and TRBJ2-1; 12 nucleotides agree with TRBD1. The CDR3 is made up of 16 amino acids. V was pared by 4 bases and J by 8 bases, with 9 bases of the junction left unmatched. Germline V gene data show CDR1 as SGHDN and CDR2 as FVKESK. The CDR3 coding sequence is TGTGCCAGCAGCCCCAGGTCGGGACAGGGGGCCGATGAGCAGTTCTTC. Protein sequence: CASSPRSGQGADEQFF. The entire variable domain, with the rest obtained from reference TRBV14 and TRBJ2-1, is as follows: EAGVTQFPSHSVIEKGQTVTLRCDPISGHDNLYWYRRVMGKEIKFLLHFVKESKQDESGMPNNRFLAERTGGTYSTLKVQPAELEDSGVYFCASSPRSGQGADEQFFGPGTRLTVL.

The genes are TRBV2 and TRBJ2-7; 8 bases line up with TRBD1. From germline, CDR1 is SNHLY and CDR2 FYNNEI. The CDR3 is 13 amino acids. The V gene end was trimmed by 4 bases and the J gene end by 2 bases; junction bases not matched to a gene: 1. Here the CDR3 DNA reads TGTGCCAGCAGTGGGACAGGGACCTACGAGCAGTACTTC. Translated, it gives CASSGTGTYEQYF.

V is TRBV2 and J is TRBJ2-7; D not certain. In germline, CDR1 is SNHLY, CDR2 FYNNEI. CDR3 length: 14 residues. The V and J ends lost 2 bases and 6 bases respectively, with 14 bases between them. CDR3 DNA sequence: TGTGCCAGCAGTGAATCGGTGCATCAGCTCGAGCAGTACTTC. This encodes CASSESVHQLEQYF.

J is TRBJ1-2 and V is TRBV29-1; D remains unclear. The germline gives CDR1 SQVTM, CDR2 ANQGSEA. The CDR3 consists of 12 residues. Between the trimmed V and J ends, which lost 4 bases and 7 bases, there was a span of 13 bases. The CDR3 sequence: CSVGETAVGYTF. CDR3 coding DNA: TGCAGCGTTGGGGAGACGGCGGTTGGCTACACCTTC.

In this sample, this clone turned up a few times. The CDR3 region is CASSPMNRGDNTEAFF. As DNA, the CDR3 is TGTGCCAGCTCACCAATGAACAGGGGGGACAACACTGAAGCTTTCTTT. The chain couples TRBV18 to TRBJ1-1, with TRBD1 matching 8 bases. V lost 2 bases and J lost 2; bases outside the gene matches: 7. Germline CDR1 KGHSH, CDR2 LQKENI. The CDR3 has 16 residues.

CDR3 protein: CASSPITGAGNTEAFF. CDR3 bases: TGTGCCAGCAGCCCAATAACAGGGGCAGGGAACACTGAAGCTTTCTTT. The chain carries TRBV7-9 and TRBJ1-1; 7 bases align to TRBD1. Trimming at V came to 5 bases and at J to 1 base, leaving 10 bases not matched to a gene. Germline values: CDR1 SEHNR, CDR2 FQNEAQ (reference sequence). The CDR3 runs 16 residues. Looking up the rest from reference TRBV7-9 and TRBJ1-1 gives the full variable domain: DTGVSQNPRHKITKRGQNVTFRCDPISEHNRLYWYRQTLGQGPEFLTYFQNEAQLEKSRLLSDRFSAERPKGSFSTLEIQRTEQGDSAMYLCASSPITGAGNTEAFFGQGTRLTVV.

V gene TRBV2 combines with J gene TRBJ2-7; 8 bases are shared with TRBD1. The CDR3 has 15 residues. The germline V gene has CDR1 SNHLY and CDR2 FYNNEI. Losses at the gene ends were 7 bases for V and 4 bases for J; bases not matched to a gene: 12. DNA of the CDR3: TGTGCCAGCACGAAAATCGGACAGGGAACGTACGAGCAGTACTTC. It codes for CASTKIGQGTYEQYF.

V gene TRBV10-1 combines with J gene TRBJ2-1, with no clear D. Germline V lookup: CDR1 WNHNN, CDR2 SYGVQD (reference sequence). The CDR3 is made up of 15 amino acids. Trimming pared 0 bases from V and 5 bases from J, leaving 11 bases between. The CDR3 DNA reads as TGCGCCAGCAGTGAGTCGCCGGCCTTCGACAATGAGCAGTTCTTC. Translated, it gives CASSESPAFDNEQFF.

The CDR3 coding sequence is TGTGCCAGCTCAATCGGACTAGAGCAGTTCTTC. Amino acids: CASSIGLEQFF. This sequence joins TRBV18 and TRBJ2-1, with D perhaps matching TRBD2 (6 bases). The germline V gene encodes CDR1 KGHSH and CDR2 LQKENI. Trimming took off 5 bases at V and 10 bases at J, with 9 bases between the two ends. The CDR3 extends over 11 amino acids. The variable domain in full, with the rest retrieved from reference TRBV18 and TRBJ2-1, is NAGVMQNPRHLVRRRGQEARLRCSPMKGHSHVYWYRQLPEEGLKFMVYLQKENIIDESGMPKERFSAEFPKEGPSILRIQQVVRGDSAAYFCASSIGLEQFFGPGTRLTVL.